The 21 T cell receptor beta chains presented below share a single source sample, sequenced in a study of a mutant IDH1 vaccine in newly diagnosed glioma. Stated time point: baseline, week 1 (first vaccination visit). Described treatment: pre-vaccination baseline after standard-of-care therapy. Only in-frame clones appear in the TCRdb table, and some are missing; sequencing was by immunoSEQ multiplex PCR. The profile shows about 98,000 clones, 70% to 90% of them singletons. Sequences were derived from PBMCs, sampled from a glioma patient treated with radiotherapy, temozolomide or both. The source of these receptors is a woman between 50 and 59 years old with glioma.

CDR3: CASSFLFPGQTNTEAFF. Here the CDR3 DNA reads TGTGCCAGCAGTTTTCTTTTCCCGGGGCAGACGAACACTGAAGCTTTCTTT. The rearrangement joins TRBV27 to TRBJ1-1; a possible D gene is TRBD1 (5 bases). Looked up from germline, CDR1 is MNHEY and CDR2 is SMNVEV (reference sequence). V was shortened by 3 bases and J by 1 base, with 18 bases between the two germline ends. This CDR3 is built from 17 residues.

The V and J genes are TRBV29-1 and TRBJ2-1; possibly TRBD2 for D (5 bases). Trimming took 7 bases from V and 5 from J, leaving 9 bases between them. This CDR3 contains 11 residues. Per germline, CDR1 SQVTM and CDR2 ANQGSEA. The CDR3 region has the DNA TGCAGCGCCGGACTGAACAATGAGCAGTTCTTC. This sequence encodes CSAGLNNEQFF.

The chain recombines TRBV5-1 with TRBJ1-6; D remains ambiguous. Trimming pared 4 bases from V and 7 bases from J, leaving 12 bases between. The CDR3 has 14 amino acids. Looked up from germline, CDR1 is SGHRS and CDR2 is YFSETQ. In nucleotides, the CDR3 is TGCGCCAGCAGCCCCTTACAACAGAATTCACCCCTCCACTTT. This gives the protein CASSPLQQNSPLHF.

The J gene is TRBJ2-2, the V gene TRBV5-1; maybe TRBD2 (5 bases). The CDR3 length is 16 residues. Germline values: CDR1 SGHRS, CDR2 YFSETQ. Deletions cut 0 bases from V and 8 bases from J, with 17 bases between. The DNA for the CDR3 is TGCGCCAGCAGCTTGGAAGGGCTCCATGAGGGAGGGGAGCTGTTTTTT. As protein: CASSLEGLHEGGELFF.

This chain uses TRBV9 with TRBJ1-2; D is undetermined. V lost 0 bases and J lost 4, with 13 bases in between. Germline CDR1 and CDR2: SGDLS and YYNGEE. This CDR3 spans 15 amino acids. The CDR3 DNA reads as TGTGCCAGCAGCGTAGATGTAGGGTTTTTCTATGGCTACACCTTC. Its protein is CASSVDVGFFYGYTF.

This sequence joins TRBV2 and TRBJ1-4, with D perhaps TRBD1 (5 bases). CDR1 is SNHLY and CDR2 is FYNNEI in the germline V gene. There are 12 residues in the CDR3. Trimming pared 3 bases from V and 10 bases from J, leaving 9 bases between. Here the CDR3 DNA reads TGTGCCAGCAGTGAGAGGGACGTAAAACTGTTTTTT. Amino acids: CASSERDVKLFF.

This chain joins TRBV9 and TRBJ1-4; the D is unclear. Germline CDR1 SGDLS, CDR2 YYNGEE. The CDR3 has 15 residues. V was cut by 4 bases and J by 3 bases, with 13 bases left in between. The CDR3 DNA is TGTGCCAGCAGCCCACGCCGACAATCTAATGAAAAACTGTTTTTT. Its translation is CASSPRRQSNEKLFF.

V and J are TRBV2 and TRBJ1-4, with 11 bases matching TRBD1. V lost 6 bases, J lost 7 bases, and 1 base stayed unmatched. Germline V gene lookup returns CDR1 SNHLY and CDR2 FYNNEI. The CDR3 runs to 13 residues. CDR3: CASRGQGGEKLFF. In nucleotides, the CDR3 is TGTGCCAGCAGGGGACAGGGGGGTGAAAAACTGTTTTTT.

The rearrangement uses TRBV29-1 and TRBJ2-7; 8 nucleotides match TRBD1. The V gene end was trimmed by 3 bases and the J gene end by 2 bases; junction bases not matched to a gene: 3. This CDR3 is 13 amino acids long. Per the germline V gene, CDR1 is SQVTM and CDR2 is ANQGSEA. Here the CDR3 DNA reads TGCAGCGTTGACCGGACAGGGACCTACGAGCAGTACTTC. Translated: CSVDRTGTYEQYF.

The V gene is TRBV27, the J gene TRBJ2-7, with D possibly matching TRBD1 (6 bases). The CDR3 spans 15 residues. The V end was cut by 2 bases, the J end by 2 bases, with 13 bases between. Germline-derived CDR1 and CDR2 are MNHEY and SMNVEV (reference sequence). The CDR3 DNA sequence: TGTGCCAGCAGTTTAGGCGTCAGGGGAACCTACGAGCAGTACTTC. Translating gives CASSLGVRGTYEQYF.

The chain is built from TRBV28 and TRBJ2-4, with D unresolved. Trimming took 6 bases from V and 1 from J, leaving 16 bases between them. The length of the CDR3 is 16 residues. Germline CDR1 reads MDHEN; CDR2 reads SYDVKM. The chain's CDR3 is CASRTGGHPAKNIQYF. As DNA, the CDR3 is TGTGCCAGCAGAACGGGCGGCCATCCGGCCAAAAACATTCAGTACTTC.

CDR3 protein: CASSLRASGADEQYF. The CDR3 DNA reads TGTGCCAGCAGCTTAAGGGCTAGCGGGGCGGACGAGCAGTACTTC. V gene TRBV11-2 combines with J gene TRBJ2-7; 9 nucleotides agree with TRBD2. The V gene's germline CDR1 is SGHAT and CDR2 FQNNGV. Trimming took 2 bases from V and 5 from J; bases not matched to a gene: 7. The CDR3 extends over 15 amino acids.

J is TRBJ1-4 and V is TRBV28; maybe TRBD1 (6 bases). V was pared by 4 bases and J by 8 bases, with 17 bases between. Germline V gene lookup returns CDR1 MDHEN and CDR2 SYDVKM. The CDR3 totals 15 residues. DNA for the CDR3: TGTGCCAGCAGTTCAAACAGGGAGGGAGGCGAAAAACTGTTTTTT. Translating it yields CASSSNREGGEKLFF.

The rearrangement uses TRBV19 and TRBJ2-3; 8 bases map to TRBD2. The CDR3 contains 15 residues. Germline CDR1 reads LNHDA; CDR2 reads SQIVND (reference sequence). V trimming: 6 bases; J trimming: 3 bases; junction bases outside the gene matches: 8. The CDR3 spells CASRKSGRGTDTQYF. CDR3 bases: TGTGCCAGTAGAAAAAGCGGGAGAGGTACAGATACGCAGTATTTT.

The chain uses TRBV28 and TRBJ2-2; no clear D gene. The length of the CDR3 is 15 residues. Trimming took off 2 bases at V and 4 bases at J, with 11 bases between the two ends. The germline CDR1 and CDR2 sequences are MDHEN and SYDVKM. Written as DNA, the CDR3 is TGTGCCAGCAGTTTACCCGTAGCCGGCACCGGGGAGCTGTTTTTT. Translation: CASSLPVAGTGELFF.

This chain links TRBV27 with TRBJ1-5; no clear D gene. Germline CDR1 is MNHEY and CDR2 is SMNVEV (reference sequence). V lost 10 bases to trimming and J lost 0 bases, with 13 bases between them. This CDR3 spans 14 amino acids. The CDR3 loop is CATRTGNSNQPQHF. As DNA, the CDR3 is TGTGCCACCCGGACGGGCAATAGCAATCAGCCCCAGCATTTT.

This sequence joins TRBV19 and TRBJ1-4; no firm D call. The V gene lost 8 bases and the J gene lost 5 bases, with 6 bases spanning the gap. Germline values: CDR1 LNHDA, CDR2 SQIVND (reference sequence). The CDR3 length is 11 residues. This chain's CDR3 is CASFQNEKLFF. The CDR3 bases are TGTGCCAGTTTTCAAAATGAAAAACTGTTTTTT.

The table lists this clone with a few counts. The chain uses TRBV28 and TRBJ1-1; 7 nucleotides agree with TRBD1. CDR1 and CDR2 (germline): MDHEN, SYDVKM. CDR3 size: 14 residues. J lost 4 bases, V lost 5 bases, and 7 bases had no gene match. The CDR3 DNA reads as TGTGCCAGCAGTCGTGTACAGGGGCCCACTGAAGCTTTCTTT. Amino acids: CASSRVQGPTEAFF.

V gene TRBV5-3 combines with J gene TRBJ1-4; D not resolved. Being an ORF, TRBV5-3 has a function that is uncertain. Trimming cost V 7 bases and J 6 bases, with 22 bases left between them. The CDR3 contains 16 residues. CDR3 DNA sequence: TGTGCCAGATCGACCCCGAGCGGGCTACATGATGAAAAACTGTTTTTT. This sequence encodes CARSTPSGLHDEKLFF.

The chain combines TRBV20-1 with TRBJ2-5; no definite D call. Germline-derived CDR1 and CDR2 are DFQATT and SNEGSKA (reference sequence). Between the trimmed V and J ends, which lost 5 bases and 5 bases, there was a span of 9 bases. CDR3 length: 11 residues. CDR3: CSAPQGETQYF. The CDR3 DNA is TGCAGTGCTCCGCAAGGCGAGACCCAGTACTTC.

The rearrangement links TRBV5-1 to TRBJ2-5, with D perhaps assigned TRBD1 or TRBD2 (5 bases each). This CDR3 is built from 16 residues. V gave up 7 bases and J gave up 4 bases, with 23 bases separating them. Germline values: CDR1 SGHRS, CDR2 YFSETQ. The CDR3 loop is CASAPPGQAPGETQYF. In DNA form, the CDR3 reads TGCGCCAGCGCTCCCCCGGGGCAGGCCCCAGGAGAGACCCAGTACTTC.